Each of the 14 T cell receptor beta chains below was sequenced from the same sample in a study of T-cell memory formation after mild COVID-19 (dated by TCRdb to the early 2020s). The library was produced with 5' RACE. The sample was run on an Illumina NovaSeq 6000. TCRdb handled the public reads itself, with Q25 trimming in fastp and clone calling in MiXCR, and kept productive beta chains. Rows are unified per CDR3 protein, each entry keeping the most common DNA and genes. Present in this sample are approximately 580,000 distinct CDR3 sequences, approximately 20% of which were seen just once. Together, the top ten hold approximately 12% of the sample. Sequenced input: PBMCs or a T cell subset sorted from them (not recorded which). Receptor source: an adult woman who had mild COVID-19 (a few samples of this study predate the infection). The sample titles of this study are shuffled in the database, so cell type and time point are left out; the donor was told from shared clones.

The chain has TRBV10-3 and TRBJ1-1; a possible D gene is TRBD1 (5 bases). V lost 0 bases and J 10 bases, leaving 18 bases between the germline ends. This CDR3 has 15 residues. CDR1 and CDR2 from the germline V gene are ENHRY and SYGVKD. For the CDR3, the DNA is TGTGCCATCAGTGAGTCGACTCGGCAGGGCCAGCGAGCTTTCTTT. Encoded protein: CAISESTRQGQRAFF.

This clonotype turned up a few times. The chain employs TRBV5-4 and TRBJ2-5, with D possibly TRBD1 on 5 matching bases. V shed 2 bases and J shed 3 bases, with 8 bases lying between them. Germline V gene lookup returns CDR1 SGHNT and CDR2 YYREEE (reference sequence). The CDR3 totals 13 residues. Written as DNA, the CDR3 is TGTGCCAGCAGCTTCCAGGGAAAAGAGACCCAGTACTTC. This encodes CASSFQGKETQYF.

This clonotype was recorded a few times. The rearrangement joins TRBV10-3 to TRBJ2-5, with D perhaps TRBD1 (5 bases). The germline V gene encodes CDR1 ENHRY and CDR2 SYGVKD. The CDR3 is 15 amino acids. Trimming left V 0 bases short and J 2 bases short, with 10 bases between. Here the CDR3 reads CAISESATEQETQYF. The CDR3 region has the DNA TGTGCCATCAGTGAGTCCGCGACAGAACAAGAGACCCAGTACTTC.

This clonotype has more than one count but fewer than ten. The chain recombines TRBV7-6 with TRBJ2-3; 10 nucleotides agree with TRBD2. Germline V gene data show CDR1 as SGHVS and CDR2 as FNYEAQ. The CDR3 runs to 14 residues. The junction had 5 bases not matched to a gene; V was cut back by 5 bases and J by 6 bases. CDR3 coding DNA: TGTGCCAGCAGCAACAGCGGGGGGGTGGATACGCAGTATTTT. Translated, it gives CASSNSGGVDTQYF.

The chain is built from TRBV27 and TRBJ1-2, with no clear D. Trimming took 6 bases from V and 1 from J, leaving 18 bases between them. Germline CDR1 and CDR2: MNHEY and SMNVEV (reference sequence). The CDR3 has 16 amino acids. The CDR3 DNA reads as TGTGCCAGCAGGTCCCTACCCGGGAGGGTTAACTATGGCTACACCTTC. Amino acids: CASRSLPGRVNYGYTF.

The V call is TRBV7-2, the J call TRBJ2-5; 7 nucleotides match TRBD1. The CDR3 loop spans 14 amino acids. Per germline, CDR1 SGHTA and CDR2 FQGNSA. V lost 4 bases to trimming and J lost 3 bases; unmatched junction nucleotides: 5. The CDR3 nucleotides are TGTGCCAGCAGCTATACAGGGGCGGAAGAGACCCAGTACTTC. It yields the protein CASSYTGAEETQYF.

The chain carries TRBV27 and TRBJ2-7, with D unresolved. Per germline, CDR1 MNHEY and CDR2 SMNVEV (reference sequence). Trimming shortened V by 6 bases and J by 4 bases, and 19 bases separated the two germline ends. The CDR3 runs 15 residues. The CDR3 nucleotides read TGTGCCAGCAGCCTGAAGGGCCAGCCAAGTTACGAGCAGTACTTC. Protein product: CASSLKGQPSYEQYF.

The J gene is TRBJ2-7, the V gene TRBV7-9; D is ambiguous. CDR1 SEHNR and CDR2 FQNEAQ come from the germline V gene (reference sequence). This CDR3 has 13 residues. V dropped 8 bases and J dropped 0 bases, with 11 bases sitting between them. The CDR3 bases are TGTGCCAGCGTCCGAGAAGGCTCCTACGAGCAGTACTTC. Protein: CASVREGSYEQYF.

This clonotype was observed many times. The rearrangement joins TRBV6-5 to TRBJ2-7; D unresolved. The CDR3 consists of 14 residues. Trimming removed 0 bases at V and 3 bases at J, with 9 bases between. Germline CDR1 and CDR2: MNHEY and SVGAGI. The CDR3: CASSYSPTNYEQYF. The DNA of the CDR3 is TGTGCCAGCAGTTACTCCCCTACCAACTACGAGCAGTACTTC.

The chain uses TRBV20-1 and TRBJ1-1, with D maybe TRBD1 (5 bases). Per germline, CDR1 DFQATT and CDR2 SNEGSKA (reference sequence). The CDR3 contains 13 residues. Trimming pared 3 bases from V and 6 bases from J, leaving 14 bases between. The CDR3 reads CSARISGGPEAFF. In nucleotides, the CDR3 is TGCAGTGCTAGGATTTCTGGGGGACCTGAAGCTTTCTTT.

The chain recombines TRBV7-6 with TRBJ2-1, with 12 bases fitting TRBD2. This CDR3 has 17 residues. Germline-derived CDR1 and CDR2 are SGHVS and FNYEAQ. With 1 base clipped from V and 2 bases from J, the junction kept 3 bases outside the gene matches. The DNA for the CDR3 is TGTGCCAGCAGCTTAGGCCTAGCGGGGGGGACCTACAATGAGCAGTTCTTC. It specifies CASSLGLAGGTYNEQFF.

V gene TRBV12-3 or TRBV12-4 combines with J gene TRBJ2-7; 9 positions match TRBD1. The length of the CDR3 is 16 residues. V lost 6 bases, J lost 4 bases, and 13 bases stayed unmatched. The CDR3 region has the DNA TGTGCCAGCAGGGGCCGGACAGGGGATCAAGGTTACGAGCAGTACTTC. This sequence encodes CASRGRTGDQGYEQYF.

The CDR3 sequence is CASTLGDLYEQYF. In DNA, the CDR3 is TGTGCCAGCACCCTGGGGGACCTCTACGAGCAGTACTTC. The gene calls are TRBV2 and TRBJ2-7; D is possibly TRBD1 or TRBD2 (5 bases each). Trimming removed 7 bases at V and 3 bases at J, with 13 bases between. The CDR3 covers 13 residues. Germline lookup yields CDR1 SNHLY and CDR2 FYNNEI.

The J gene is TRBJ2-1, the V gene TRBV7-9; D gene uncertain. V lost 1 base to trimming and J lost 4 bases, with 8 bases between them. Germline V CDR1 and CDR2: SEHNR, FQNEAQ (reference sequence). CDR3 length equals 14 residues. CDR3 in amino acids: CASSLETPYNEQFF. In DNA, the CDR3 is TGTGCCAGCAGCTTAGAAACACCGTACAATGAGCAGTTCTTC.